This T cell receptor beta chain was obtained from a study of blood T cell repertoires in COVID-19. Some clones are missing from TCRdb's copy, which holds only in-frame ones; the method was immunoSEQ multiplex PCR. The sample has fewer than 150,000 clones, about 76% seen once. Germline V gene lookup returns CDR1 LNHDA and CDR2 SQIVND (reference sequence). CDR3 length: 15 amino acids. V was cut by 0 bases and J by 7 bases, with 15 bases left in between. The origin of this receptor is a man of 80 years or more with acute or convalescent COVID-19. The sample was peripheral blood. The chain has TRBV19 and TRBJ1-2; D may be TRBD1 (6 bases). CDR3 region: CASSIETGIGSGYTF. The CDR3 bases are TGTGCCAGTAGTATAGAAACAGGGATAGGCTCTGGCTACACCTTC.